This T cell receptor beta chain emerged from a study of T cell repertoires in cytomegalovirus infection. In the study overall: Both CMV infection and a matching HLA type were indicated by public TCR beta signatures. Findings and limits, study-wide: Summed public TCR beta family frequency identified CMV carriers bearing the relevant HLA. In two of eight donors, the top clonotype was HLA-C-restricted CMV-specific.

CDR1 MNHNS and CDR2 SASEGT come from the germline V gene. The CDR3 extends over 15 amino acids. Trimming cost V 5 bases and J 4 bases; bases outside gene matches: 10. The sample holds many counts of this clonotype. Its matching antigen is unknown. A single record per CDR3 protein comes from TCRdb applying MiXCR to the reads. The sample lists 250,000 or so distinct CDR3 sequences; roughly 9.1% were seen once. Specimen: PBMCs. The V call is TRBV6-1, the J call TRBJ2-7; 8 bases fit TRBD2. This TCR was recovered from a human donor in good health (CMV status not recorded). Some clones in this sample may be carry-over from other donors' samples. CDR3 nucleotides: TGTGCCAGCAGTCCCTCGGGGGGGCTCTCGTACGAGCAGTACTTC. Protein sequence: CASSPSGGLSYEQYF.